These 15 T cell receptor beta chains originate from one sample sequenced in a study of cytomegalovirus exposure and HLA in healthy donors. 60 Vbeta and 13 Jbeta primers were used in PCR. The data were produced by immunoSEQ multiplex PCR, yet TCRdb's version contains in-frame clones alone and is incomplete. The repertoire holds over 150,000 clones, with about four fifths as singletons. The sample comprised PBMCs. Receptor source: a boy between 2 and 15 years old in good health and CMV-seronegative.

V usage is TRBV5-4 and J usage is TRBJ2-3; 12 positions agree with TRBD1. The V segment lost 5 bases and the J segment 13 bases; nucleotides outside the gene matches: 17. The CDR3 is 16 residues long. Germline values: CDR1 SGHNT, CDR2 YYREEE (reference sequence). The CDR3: CASSYSHRDRGLGEYF. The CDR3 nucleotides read TGTGCCAGCAGTTACAGTCACCGGGACAGGGGGCTTGGGGAGTATTTT.

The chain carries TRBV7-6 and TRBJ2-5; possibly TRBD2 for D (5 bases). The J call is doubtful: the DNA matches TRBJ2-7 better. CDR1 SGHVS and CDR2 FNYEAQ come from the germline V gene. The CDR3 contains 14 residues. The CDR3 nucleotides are TGTGCCAGCAGCTTAGGAGGGAGTACCTACGAGCAGTACTTC. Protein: CASSLGGSTYEQYF.

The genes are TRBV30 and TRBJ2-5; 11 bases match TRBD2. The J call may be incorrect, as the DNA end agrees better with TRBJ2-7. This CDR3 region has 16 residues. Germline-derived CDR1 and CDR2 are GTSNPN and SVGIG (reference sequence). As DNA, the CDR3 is TGTGCCTGGACCAAGATAGCGGGAGGGGACTCCTACGAGCAGTACTTC. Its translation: CAWTKIAGGDSYEQYF.

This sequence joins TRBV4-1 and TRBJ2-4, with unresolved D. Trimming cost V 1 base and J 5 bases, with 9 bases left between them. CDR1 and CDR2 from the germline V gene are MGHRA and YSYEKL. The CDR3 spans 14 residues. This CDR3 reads CASSQAPGENIQYF. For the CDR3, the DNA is TGCGCCAGCAGCCAAGCCCCAGGTGAAAACATTCAGTACTTC.

This CDR3 is CASSRGAPAWETQYF. CDR3 nucleotide sequence: TGTGCCAGCAGCCGGGGGGCGCCGGCTTGGGAGACCCAGTACTTC. V and J are TRBV5-6 and TRBJ2-5, with D perhaps matching TRBD2 (7 bases). The V gene lost 4 bases and the J gene lost 5 bases, with 18 bases spanning the gap. The germline V gene has CDR1 SGHDT and CDR2 YYEEEE. The CDR3 has 15 residues.

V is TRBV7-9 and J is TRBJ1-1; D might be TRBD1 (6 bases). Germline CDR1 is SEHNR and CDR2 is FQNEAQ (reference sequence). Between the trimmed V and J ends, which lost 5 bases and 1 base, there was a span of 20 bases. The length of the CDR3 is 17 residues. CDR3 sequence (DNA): TGTGCCAGCAGCCCCCAAGCGTTGACAGGTTCGAACACTGAAGCTTTCTTT. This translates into CASSPQALTGSNTEAFF.

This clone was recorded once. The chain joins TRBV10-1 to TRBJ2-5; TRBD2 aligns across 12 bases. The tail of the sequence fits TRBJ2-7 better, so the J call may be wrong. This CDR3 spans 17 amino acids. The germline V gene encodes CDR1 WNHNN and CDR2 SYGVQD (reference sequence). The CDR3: CASSSESMGLAGGEQYF. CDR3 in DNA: TGCGCCAGCAGTTCCGAATCGATGGGACTAGCGGGCGGCGAGCAGTACTTC.

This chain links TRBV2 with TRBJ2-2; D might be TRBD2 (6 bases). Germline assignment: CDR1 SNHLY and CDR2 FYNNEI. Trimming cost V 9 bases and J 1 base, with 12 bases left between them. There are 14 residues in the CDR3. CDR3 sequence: CASGGAVNTGELFF. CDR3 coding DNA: TGTGCCAGTGGCGGGGCAGTGAACACCGGGGAGCTGTTTTTT.

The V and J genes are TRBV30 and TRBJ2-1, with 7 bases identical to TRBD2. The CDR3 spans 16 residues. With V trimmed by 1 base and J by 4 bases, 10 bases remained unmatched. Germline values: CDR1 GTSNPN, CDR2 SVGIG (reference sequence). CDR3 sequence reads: CAWSGGGSVMYNEQFF. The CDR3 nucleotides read TGTGCCTGGAGTGGAGGCGGGAGTGTCATGTACAATGAGCAGTTCTTC.

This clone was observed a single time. This chain's CDR3 is CASSVEGLVDNEQFF. The CDR3 DNA reads TGTGCCAGCAGCGTAGAGGGACTAGTTGACAATGAGCAGTTCTTC. The rearrangement joins TRBV9 to TRBJ2-1; 8 bases are a match to TRBD2. Unmatched junction bases numbered 4, after V lost 0 bases and J lost 5 bases. The CDR3 contains 15 residues. CDR1 is SGDLS and CDR2 is YYNGEE in the germline V gene.

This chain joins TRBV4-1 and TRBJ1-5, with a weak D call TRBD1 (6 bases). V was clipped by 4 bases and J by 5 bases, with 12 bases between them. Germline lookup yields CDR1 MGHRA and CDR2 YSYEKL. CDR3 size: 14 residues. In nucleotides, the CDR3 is TGCGCCAGCAGCCGAGCAGGGGAGCATCAGCCCCAGCATTTT. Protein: CASSRAGEHQPQHF.

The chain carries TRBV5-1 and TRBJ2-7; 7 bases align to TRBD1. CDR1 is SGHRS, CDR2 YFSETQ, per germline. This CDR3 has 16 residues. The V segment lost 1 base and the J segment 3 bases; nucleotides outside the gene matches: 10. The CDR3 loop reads CASSLSSTGKGYEQYF. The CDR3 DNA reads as TGCGCCAGCAGCTTGTCTTCGACAGGGAAAGGCTACGAGCAGTACTTC.

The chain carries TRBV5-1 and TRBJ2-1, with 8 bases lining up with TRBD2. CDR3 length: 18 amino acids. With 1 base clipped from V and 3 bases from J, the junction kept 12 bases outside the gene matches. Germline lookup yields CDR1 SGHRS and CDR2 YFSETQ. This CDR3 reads CASSLRGVSGVDYNEQFF. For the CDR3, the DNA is TGCGCCAGCAGCTTGAGGGGGGTTAGCGGGGTGGACTACAATGAGCAGTTCTTC.

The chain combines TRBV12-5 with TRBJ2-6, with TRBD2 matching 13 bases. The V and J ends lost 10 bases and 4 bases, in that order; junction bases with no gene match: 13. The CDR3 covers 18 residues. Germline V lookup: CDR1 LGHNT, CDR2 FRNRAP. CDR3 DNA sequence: TGTGCTACCGCCAAGACTAGCGGGAGGTGGTCGGGGGCCAACGTCCTGACTTTC. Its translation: CATAKTSGRWSGANVLTF. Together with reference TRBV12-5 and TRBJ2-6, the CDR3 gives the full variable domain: DARVTQTPRHKVTEMGQEVTMRCQPILGHNTVFWYRQTMMQGLELLAYFRNRAPLDDSGMPKDRFSAEMPDATLATLKIQPSEPRDSAVYFCATAKTSGRWSGANVLTFGAGSRLTVL.

The CDR3, as DNA: TGTGCCAGCAGTTCATCTCGGGATACGCAGTATTTT. It encodes CASSSSRDTQYF. The chain has TRBV6-6 and TRBJ2-3; D call uncertain. Trimming pared 4 bases from V and 6 bases from J, leaving 8 bases between. Germline CDR1 is MNHNY and CDR2 is SVGAGI (reference sequence). CDR3 size: 12 residues.